The rows below give T cell receptor beta chains drawn from one sample of a study of blood T cell repertoires in COVID-19. Assay used: immunoSEQ multiplex PCR; TCRdb lists only in-frame clones, some missing. The data contain about 400,000 clones, approximately 90% of them singletons. The source material was peripheral blood. These receptors came from a woman aged 25 to 39 with active or convalescent COVID-19. CDR3s include the opening cysteine and the closing phenylalanine or tryptophan. D genes are given only for firm matches. Clone size appears in some rows only: once, few, many, or a class for an expanded clone.

clone_size	j_call	cdr3_length	v_call	d_call	cdr3_aa	cdr3_nt
NA	TRBJ1-2	15	TRBV25-1	NA	CASSDPQALLWGYTF	TGTGCCAGCAGTGACCCACAGGCCCTCTTATGGGGCTACACCTTC
NA	TRBJ1-1	12	TRBV5-1	NA	CASSFSGTEAFF	TGCGCCAGCAGCTTCTCAGGGACTGAAGCTTTCTTT
NA	TRBJ2-1	11	TRBV20-1	NA	CSASGYNEQFF	TGCAGTGCTTCCGGGTACAATGAGCAGTTCTTC
few	TRBJ1-2	16	TRBV28	TRBD1	CASSPKTDRGRGGYTF	TGTGCCAGCAGTCCAAAGACGGACAGGGGGCGAGGCGGCTACACCTTC
NA	TRBJ2-1	14	TRBV7-2	TRBD2	CASSFSGSHNEQFF	TGTGCCAGCAGCTTTAGCGGGAGCCACAATGAGCAGTTCTTC
NA	TRBJ1-6	15	TRBV2	NA	CASRLGVGVYSPLHF	TGTGCCAGCAGACTTGGGGTCGGGGTTTATTCACCCCTCCACTTT
NA	TRBJ2-2	14	TRBV10-3	NA	CAIRLLANTGELFF	TGTGCCATCAGACTTCTAGCGAACACCGGGGAGCTGTTTTTT
NA	TRBJ2-7	18	TRBV18	TRBD2	CASSPPLRGLAGDYEQYF	TGTGCCAGCTCACCACCGCTAAGGGGCTTAGCGGGAGACTACGAGCAGTACTTC
NA	TRBJ2-1	15	TRBV19	TRBD1	CASRVPGQSYNEQFF	TGTGCCAGTAGGGTACCGGGACAGAGCTACAATGAGCAGTTCTTC
NA	TRBJ2-2	15	TRBV9	TRBD2	CASSVSLAGFGELFF	TGTGCCAGCAGCGTATCACTAGCGGGATTCGGGGAGCTGTTTTTT
NA	TRBJ2-3	11	TRBV29-1	NA	CSTSLTDTQYF	TGCAGCACTAGTCTGACAGATACGCAGTATTTT
NA	TRBJ2-5	18	TRBV7-9	TRBD2	CASSPRWGLAGGPETQYF	TGTGCCAGCAGCCCACGGTGGGGACTAGCGGGGGGGCCCGAGACCCAGTACTTC
NA	TRBJ2-2	13	TRBV6-6	NA	CASSSTLPGELFF	TGTGCCAGCAGTTCAACCCTACCCGGGGAGCTGTTTTTT
NA	TRBJ2-3	14	TRBV7-2	NA	CASSLVRAGDTQYF	TGTGCCAGCAGCTTAGTGAGGGCGGGAGATACGCAGTATTTT
NA	TRBJ2-5	17	TRBV24-1	TRBD2	CATSEPGLAGVGETQYF	TGTGCCACCAGTGAACCAGGACTAGCGGGAGTAGGAGAGACCCAGTACTTC
few	TRBJ1-5	15	TRBV6-2/TRBV6-3	TRBD1	CASSLDRGGNQPQHF	TGTGCCAGCAGTTTGGACAGGGGAGGCAATCAGCCCCAGCATTTT
few	TRBJ2-3	15	TRBV20-1	TRBD2	CSASSSGGLTDTQYF	TGCAGTGCTAGTTCTAGCGGGGGCCTCACAGATACGCAGTATTTT
NA	TRBJ2-7	13	TRBV19	NA	CASRDGKSGEQYF	TGTGCCAGTAGGGATGGCAAATCGGGCGAGCAGTACTTC
NA	TRBJ2-7	18	TRBV5-1	TRBD2	CASSSLAGESLRVYEQYF	TGCGCCAGCAGCTCCCTAGCGGGAGAGAGCTTACGAGTCTACGAGCAGTACTTC
NA	TRBJ2-3	14	TRBV9	TRBD1	CASSRDRLTDTQYF	TGTGCCAGCAGCCGGGACAGGTTGACAGATACGCAGTATTTT
NA	TRBJ2-1	16	TRBV5-4	NA	CASSAAVTGQYNEQFF	TGTGCCAGCAGCGCTGCGGTCACCGGACAATACAATGAGCAGTTCTTC
NA	TRBJ1-1	11	TRBV30	NA	CASQMNTEAFF	TGTGCCTCCCAGATGAACACTGAAGCTTTCTTT
NA	TRBJ2-1	15	TRBV10-3	TRBD2	CASAGGLAGEDEQFF	TGTGCCTCTGCGGGAGGACTAGCGGGGGAGGATGAGCAGTTCTTC
NA	TRBJ2-7	13	TRBV5-1	NA	CASSLGASYEQYF	TGCGCCAGCAGCTTGGGGGCGTCCTACGAGCAGTACTTC
NA	TRBJ2-1	14	TRBV6-2/TRBV6-3	TRBD2	CASSQWGGSNEQFF	TGTGCCAGCAGTCAATGGGGAGGGAGCAATGAGCAGTTCTTC
NA	TRBJ2-2	15	TRBV29-1	TRBD1	CSAYTDRGRSGELFF	TGCAGCGCTTATACAGACAGGGGGAGGTCCGGGGAGCTGTTTTTT
NA	TRBJ2-4	14	TRBV27	TRBD2	CASSVGGAKNIQYF	TGTGCCAGCAGTGTCGGGGGGGCCAAAAACATTCAGTACTTC
NA	TRBJ2-1	13	TRBV3-1/TRBV3-2	NA	CASSLRLYNEQFF	TGTGCCAGCAGCCTAAGACTGTACAATGAGCAGTTCTTC
NA	TRBJ1-4	12	TRBV5-4	NA	CASSLDSTKLFF	TGTGCCAGCAGCTTGGACAGTACAAAACTGTTTTTT
NA	TRBJ1-2	17	TRBV6-1	NA	CASSGNAWTDFFYGYTF	TGTGCCAGCAGTGGGAATGCTTGGACAGATTTCTTCTATGGCTACACCTTC
NA	TRBJ2-1	15	TRBV5-1	TRBD2	CASSLLARSYNEQFF	TGCGCCAGCAGCTTACTAGCGAGAAGTTACAATGAGCAGTTCTTC
NA	TRBJ2-1	17	TRBV3-1/TRBV3-2	TRBD2	CASSHGLAGLHYNEQFF	TGTGCCAGCAGCCACGGACTAGCGGGGCTGCACTACAATGAGCAGTTCTTC
NA	TRBJ1-2	15	TRBV4-1	NA	CASSQVGDRSDGYTF	TGCGCCAGCAGCCAAGTCGGAGACAGGTCGGACGGCTACACCTTC
NA	TRBJ1-1	12	TRBV10-3	NA	CATSEGPTEAFF	TGTGCCACCTCGGAGGGGCCCACTGAAGCTTTCTTT
NA	TRBJ2-1	15	TRBV3-1/TRBV3-2	NA	CASSQQAGVGGEQFF	TGTGCCAGCAGCCAACAGGCAGGGGTTGGTGGTGAGCAGTTCTTC
NA	TRBJ2-7	14	TRBV27	NA	CASSLIGRGYEQYF	TGTGCCAGCAGTTTAATAGGCAGGGGCTACGAGCAGTACTTC
NA	TRBJ2-1	14	TRBV28	NA	CASSFLFGGNEQFF	TGTGCCAGCAGTTTTCTCTTCGGAGGTAATGAGCAGTTCTTC
NA	TRBJ1-1	13	TRBV5-1	NA	CASSLRVYTEAFF	TGCGCCAGCAGCTTGCGGGTCTACACTGAAGCTTTCTTT
NA	TRBJ2-1	13	TRBV10-3	TRBD2	CAIKPAGPNEQFF	TGTGCCATCAAACCAGCGGGGCCCAATGAGCAGTTCTTC
NA	TRBJ1-5	14	TRBV27	NA	CASSLWGSGQPQHF	TGTGCCAGCAGTTTATGGGGCTCGGGTCAGCCCCAGCATTTT
NA	TRBJ2-1	18	TRBV9	TRBD2	CASSVGLAGAPSYNEQFF	TGTGCCAGCAGCGTAGGACTAGCGGGAGCGCCCTCCTACAATGAGCAGTTCTTC
few	TRBJ2-1	14	TRBV19	TRBD1	CASSSRDSYNEQFF	TGTGCCAGTAGTAGCCGGGACAGCTACAATGAGCAGTTCTTC
NA	TRBJ2-3	12	TRBV4-1	NA	CASSLQADTQYF	TGCGCCAGCAGCCTGCAGGCAGATACGCAGTATTTT
NA	TRBJ1-3	16	TRBV25-1	NA	CASSDFGANSGNTIYF	TGTGCCAGCAGTGATTTTGGGGCCAACTCTGGAAACACCATATATTTT
NA	TRBJ1-4	17	TRBV4-1	TRBD1	CASSQPTDRGRNEKLFF	TGCGCCAGCAGCCAACCTACCGACAGGGGGCGGAACGAAAAACTGTTTTTT
NA	TRBJ1-1	18	TRBV5-6	TRBD1	CASSPPGDRVHLNTEAFF	TGTGCCAGCAGCCCTCCCGGTGACAGGGTTCATCTAAACACTGAAGCTTTCTTT
NA	TRBJ2-3	16	TRBV18	TRBD2	CASSPWTSGNTDTQYF	TGTGCCAGCTCACCCTGGACTAGCGGAAACACAGATACGCAGTATTTT
NA	TRBJ1-2	15	TRBV5-1	TRBD1	CASSLAAGGNYGYTF	TGCGCCAGCAGCTTGGCCGCAGGGGGGAACTATGGCTACACCTTC
NA	TRBJ2-2	15	TRBV5-6	TRBD1	CASSLEGQGAGELFF	TGTGCCAGCAGCTTGGAAGGGCAGGGGGCCGGGGAGCTGTTTTTT
once	TRBJ2-7	14	TRBV10-2	TRBD1	CASSVETGPYEQYF	TGCGCCAGCAGTGTTGAGACAGGGCCTTACGAGCAGTACTTC
NA	TRBJ1-2	11	TRBV20-1	NA	CSARDLRGYTF	TGCAGTGCTAGAGATCTCAGAGGCTACACCTTC
NA	TRBJ1-1	12	TRBV7-8	NA	CASSFRKYEAFF	TGTGCCAGCAGCTTCAGGAAATATGAAGCTTTCTTT
once	TRBJ1-1	15	TRBV7-9	TRBD1	CASSPGGFMNTEAFF	TGTGCCAGCAGCCCAGGGGGCTTCATGAACACTGAAGCTTTCTTT
NA	TRBJ1-2	13	TRBV19	NA	CASSVGLNYGYTF	TGTGCCAGTAGTGTAGGACTGAACTATGGCTACACCTTC
NA	TRBJ1-6	15	TRBV3-1/TRBV3-2	NA	CASSQELGGNSPLHF	TGTGCCAGCAGCCAAGAGCTAGGGGGTAATTCACCCCTCCACTTT
NA	TRBJ2-5	19	TRBV28	TRBD2	CASSFFLAGVSGYQETQYF	TGTGCCAGCAGTTTCTTTCTAGCGGGAGTCTCTGGGTACCAAGAGACCCAGTACTTC
NA	TRBJ1-3	16	TRBV5-1	TRBD1	CASSRDSLYSGNTIYF	TGCGCCAGCAGCCGGGACAGCCTCTACTCTGGAAACACCATATATTTT
NA	TRBJ2-7	13	TRBV20-1	TRBD2	CSASGSGGLEQYF	TGCAGTGCTAGTGGTAGCGGGGGGCTCGAGCAGTACTTC
NA	TRBJ1-6	13	TRBV6-6	NA	CASSYPGQSPLHF	TGTGCCAGCAGTTACCCAGGACAGTCACCCCTCCACTTT